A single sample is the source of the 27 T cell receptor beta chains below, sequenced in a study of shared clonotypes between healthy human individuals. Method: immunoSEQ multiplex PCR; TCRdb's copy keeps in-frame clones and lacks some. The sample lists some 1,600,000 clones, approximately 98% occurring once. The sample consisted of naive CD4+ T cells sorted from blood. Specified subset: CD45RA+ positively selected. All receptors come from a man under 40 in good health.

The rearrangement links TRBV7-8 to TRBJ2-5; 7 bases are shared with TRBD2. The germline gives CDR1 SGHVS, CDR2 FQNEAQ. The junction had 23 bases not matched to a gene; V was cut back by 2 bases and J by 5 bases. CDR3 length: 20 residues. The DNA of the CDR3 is TGTGCCAGCAGCTTACGTGTTGGCGGAAGGGAATGGACCGGGAGGGAGACCCAGTACTTC. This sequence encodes CASSLRVGGREWTGRETQYF.

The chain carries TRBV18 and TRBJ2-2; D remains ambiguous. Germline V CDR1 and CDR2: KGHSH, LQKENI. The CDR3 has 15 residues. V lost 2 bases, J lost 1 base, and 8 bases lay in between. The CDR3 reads CASSPLKVNTGELFF. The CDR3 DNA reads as TGTGCCAGCTCACCATTAAAAGTGAACACCGGGGAGCTGTTTTTT. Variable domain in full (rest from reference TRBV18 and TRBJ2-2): NAGVMQNPRHLVRRRGQEARLRCSPMKGHSHVYWYRQLPEEGLKFMVYLQKENIIDESGMPKERFSAEFPKEGPSILRIQQVVRGDSAAYFCASSPLKVNTGELFFGEGSRLTVL.

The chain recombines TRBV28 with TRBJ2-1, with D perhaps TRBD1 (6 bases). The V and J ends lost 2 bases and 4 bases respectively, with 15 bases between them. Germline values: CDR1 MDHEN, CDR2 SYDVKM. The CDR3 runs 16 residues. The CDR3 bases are TGTGCCAGCAGTTTAGCTGTACAGGGAGTTTACAATGAGCAGTTCTTC. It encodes CASSLAVQGVYNEQFF. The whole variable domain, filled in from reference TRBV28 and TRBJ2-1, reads DVKVTQSSRYLVKRTGEKVFLECVQDMDHENMFWYRQDPGLGLRLIYFSYDVKMKEKGDIPEGYSVSREKKERFSLILESASTNQTSMYLCASSLAVQGVYNEQFFGPGTRLTVL.

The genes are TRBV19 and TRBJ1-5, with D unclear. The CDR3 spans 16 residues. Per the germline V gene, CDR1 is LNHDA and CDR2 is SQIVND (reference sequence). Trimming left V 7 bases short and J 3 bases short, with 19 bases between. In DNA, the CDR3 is TGTGCCAGTACCCCCCCGGGTGGGGTGAACAATCAGCCCCAGCATTTT. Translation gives CASTPPGGVNNQPQHF.

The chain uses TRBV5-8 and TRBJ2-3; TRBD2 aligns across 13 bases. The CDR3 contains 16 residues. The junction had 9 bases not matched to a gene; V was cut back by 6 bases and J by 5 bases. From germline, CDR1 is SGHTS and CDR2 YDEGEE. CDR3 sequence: CASTRGLAGVRDTQYF. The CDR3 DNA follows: TGTGCCAGCACCCGAGGACTAGCGGGAGTTAGAGATACGCAGTATTTT.

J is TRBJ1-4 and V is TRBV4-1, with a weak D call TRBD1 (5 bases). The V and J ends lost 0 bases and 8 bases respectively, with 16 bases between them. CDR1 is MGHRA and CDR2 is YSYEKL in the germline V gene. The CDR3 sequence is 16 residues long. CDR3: CASSQELAGKGEKLFF. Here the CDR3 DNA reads TGCGCCAGCAGCCAAGAATTGGCAGGGAAAGGCGAAAAACTGTTTTTT.

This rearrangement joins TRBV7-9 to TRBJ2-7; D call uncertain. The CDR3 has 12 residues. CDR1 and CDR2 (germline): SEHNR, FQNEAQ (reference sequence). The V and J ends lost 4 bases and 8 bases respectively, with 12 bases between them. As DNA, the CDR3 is TGTGCCAGCAGCTCGGACCGCACTAAGCAGTACTTC. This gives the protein CASSSDRTKQYF.

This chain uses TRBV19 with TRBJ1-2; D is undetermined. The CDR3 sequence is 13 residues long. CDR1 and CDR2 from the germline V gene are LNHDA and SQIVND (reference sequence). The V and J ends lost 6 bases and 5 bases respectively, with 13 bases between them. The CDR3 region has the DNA TGTGCCAGTAGCTCCGATTCTCCTTATGGCTACACCTTC. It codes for CASSSDSPYGYTF.

CDR3 DNA: TGTGCCAGCAGTAAGGGGACTAGCGGTTCCAGGCGGGGTGAGCAGTTCTTC. It codes for CASSKGTSGSRRGEQFF. V usage is TRBV27 and J usage is TRBJ2-1; 11 bases are a match to TRBD2. CDR3 length: 17 residues. The germline V gene encodes CDR1 MNHEY and CDR2 SMNVEV (reference sequence). The junction had 15 bases not matched to a gene; V was cut back by 5 bases and J by 9 bases.

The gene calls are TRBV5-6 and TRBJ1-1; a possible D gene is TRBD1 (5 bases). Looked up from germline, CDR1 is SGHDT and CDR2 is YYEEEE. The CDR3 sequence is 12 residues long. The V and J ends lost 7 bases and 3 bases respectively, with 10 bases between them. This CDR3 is CASSKGYTEAFF. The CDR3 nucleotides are TGTGCCAGCTCGAAGGGGTACACTGAAGCTTTCTTT.

CDR3 residues: CASSSTVDYGYTF. CDR3 coding DNA: TGTGCCAGCAGCTCGACAGTAGACTATGGCTACACCTTC. This rearrangement joins TRBV7-9 to TRBJ1-2, with a tentative D call TRBD1 (5 bases). The CDR3 length is 13 residues. Between the trimmed V and J ends, which lost 4 bases and 3 bases, there was a span of 9 bases. CDR1 and CDR2 (germline): SEHNR, FQNEAQ (reference sequence).

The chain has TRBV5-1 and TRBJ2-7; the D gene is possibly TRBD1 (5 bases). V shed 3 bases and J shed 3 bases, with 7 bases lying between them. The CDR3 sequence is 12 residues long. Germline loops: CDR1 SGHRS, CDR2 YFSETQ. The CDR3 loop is CASSSDSYEQYF. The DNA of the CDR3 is TGCGCCAGCAGCTCAGACAGCTACGAGCAGTACTTC.

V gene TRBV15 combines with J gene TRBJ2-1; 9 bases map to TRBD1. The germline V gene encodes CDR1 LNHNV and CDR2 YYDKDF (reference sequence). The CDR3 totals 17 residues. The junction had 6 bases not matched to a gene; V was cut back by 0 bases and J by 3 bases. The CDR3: CATSRDRGTGLYNEQFF. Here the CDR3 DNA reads TGTGCCACCAGCAGAGATAGGGGGACAGGGCTCTACAATGAGCAGTTCTTC. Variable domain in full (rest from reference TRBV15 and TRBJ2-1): DAMVIQNPRYQVTQFGKPVTLSCSQTLNHNVMYWYQQKSSQAPKLLFHYYDKDFNNEADTPDNFQSRRPNTSFCFLDIRSPGLGDTAMYLCATSRDRGTGLYNEQFFGPGTRLTVL.

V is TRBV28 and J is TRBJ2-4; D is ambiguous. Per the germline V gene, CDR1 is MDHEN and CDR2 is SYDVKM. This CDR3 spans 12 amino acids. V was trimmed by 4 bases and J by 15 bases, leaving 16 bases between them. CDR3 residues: CASSSAHWVRYF. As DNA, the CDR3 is TGTGCCAGCAGTTCCGCGCATTGGGTTAGGTACTTC.

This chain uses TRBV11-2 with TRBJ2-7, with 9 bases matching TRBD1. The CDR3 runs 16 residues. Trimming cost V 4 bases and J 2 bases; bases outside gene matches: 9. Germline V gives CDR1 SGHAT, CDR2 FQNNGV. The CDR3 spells CASSSNRDRVTYEQYF. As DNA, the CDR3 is TGTGCCAGCAGCTCCAACCGGGACAGGGTTACCTACGAGCAGTACTTC.

The CDR3 DNA reads as TGTGCCAGCAGCCGGGGGCCTATCTTCGAGACCCAGTACTTC. It translates to CASSRGPIFETQYF. The chain employs TRBV11-2 and TRBJ2-5; TRBD1 or TRBD2 may be the D gene (6 bases each). From germline, CDR1 is SGHAT and CDR2 FQNNGV. The CDR3 contains 14 residues. V dropped 5 bases and J dropped 5 bases, with 15 bases sitting between them. Full variable domain (remainder filled in from reference TRBV11-2 and TRBJ2-5): EAGVAQSPRYKIIEKRQSVAFWCNPISGHATLYWYQQILGQGPKLLIQFQNNGVVDDSQLPKDRFSAERLKGVDSTLKIQPAKLEDSAVYLCASSRGPIFETQYFGPGTRLLVL.

The CDR3 DNA sequence: TGTGCCAGCAGTTTAAGGGGAAACATGAACACTGAAGCTTTCTTT. It encodes CASSLRGNMNTEAFF. The chain combines TRBV27 with TRBJ1-1; tentative D call: TRBD1 (5 bases). Germline assignment: CDR1 MNHEY and CDR2 SMNVEV (reference sequence). This CDR3 spans 15 amino acids. Trimming left V 2 bases short and J 0 bases short, with 10 bases between.

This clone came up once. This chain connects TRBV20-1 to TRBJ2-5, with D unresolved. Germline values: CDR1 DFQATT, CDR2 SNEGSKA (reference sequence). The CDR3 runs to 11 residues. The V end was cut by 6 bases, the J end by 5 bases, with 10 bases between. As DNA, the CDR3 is TGCAGTGCCAGGAAGATTGAGACCCAGTACTTC. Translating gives CSARKIETQYF.

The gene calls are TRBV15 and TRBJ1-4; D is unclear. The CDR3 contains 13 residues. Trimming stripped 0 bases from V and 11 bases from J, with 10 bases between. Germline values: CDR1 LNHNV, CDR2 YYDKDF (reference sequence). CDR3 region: CATSREGPSKLFF. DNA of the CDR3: TGTGCCACCAGCAGAGAGGGTCCGTCCAAACTGTTTTTT.

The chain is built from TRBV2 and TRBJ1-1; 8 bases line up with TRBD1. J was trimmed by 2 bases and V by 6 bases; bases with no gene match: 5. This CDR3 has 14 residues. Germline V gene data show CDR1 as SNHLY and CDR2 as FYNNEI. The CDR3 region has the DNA TGTGCCAGCAGCAGACAGGGGATCAACACTGAAGCTTTCTTT. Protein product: CASSRQGINTEAFF.

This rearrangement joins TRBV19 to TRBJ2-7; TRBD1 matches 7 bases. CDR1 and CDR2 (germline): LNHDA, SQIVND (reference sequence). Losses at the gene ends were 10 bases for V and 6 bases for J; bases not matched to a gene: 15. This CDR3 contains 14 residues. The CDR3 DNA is TGTGCCACCCGCCCCCGGGACAGTCTCTTCGAGCAGTACTTC. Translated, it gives CATRPRDSLFEQYF.

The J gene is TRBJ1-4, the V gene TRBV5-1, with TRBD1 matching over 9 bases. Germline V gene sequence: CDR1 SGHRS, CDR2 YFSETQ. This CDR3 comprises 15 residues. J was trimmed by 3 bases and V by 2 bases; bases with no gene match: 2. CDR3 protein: CASSLQGAANEKLFF. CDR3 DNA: TGCGCCAGCAGCTTACAGGGGGCGGCTAATGAAAAACTGTTTTTT.

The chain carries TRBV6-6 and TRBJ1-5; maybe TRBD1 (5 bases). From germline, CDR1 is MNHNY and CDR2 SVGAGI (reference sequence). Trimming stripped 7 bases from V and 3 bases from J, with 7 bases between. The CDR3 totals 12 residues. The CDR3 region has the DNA TGTGCCAGCAAAGGGACCAATCAGCCCCAGCATTTT. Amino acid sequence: CASKGTNQPQHF.

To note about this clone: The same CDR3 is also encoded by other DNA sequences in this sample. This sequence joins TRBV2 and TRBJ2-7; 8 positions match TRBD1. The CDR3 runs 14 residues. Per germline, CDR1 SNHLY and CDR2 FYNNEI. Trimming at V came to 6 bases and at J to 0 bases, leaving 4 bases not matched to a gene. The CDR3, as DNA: TGTGCCAGCAGCTCCGGGACAGGCTCCTACGAGCAGTACTTC. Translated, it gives CASSSGTGSYEQYF. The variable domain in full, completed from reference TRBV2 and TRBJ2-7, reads EPEVTQTPSHQVTQMGQEVILRCVPISNHLYFYWYRQILGQKVEFLVSFYNNEISEKSEIFDDQFSVERPDGSNFTLKIRSTKLEDSAMYFCASSSGTGSYEQYFGPGTRLTVT.

This CDR3 reads CASSLGSHEQYF. The CDR3 DNA reads TGTGCCAGCAGCTTGGGCAGCCACGAGCAGTACTTC. The chain links TRBV5-5 to TRBJ2-7, with D hard to call. The CDR3 totals 12 residues. The V gene lost 0 bases and the J gene lost 5 bases, with 6 bases spanning the gap. Germline CDR1 reads SGHKS; CDR2 reads YYEKEE (reference sequence).

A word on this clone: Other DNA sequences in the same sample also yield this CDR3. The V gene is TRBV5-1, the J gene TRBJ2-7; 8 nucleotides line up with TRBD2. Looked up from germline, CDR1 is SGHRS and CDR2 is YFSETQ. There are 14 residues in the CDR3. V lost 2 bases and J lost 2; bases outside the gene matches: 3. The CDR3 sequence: CASSLTSGPYEQYF. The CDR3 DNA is TGCGCCAGCAGCTTAACTAGCGGCCCCTACGAGCAGTACTTC.

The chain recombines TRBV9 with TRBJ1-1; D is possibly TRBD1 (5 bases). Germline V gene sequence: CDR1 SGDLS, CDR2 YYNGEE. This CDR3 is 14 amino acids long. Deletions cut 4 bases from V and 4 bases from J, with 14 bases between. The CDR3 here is CASSPLGAPTEAFF. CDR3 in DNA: TGTGCCAGCAGCCCTCTAGGGGCCCCCACTGAAGCTTTCTTT.